This TCR beta chain comes out of a study of T cells in narcolepsy. Study-wide points: Autoreactive HCRT-specific and TRIB2-specific clonotypes were marked in same-patient CSF-versus-blood CD4+ comparisons.

Sequencing used immunoSEQ multiplex PCR; TCRdb keeps in-frame clones, though not all of them. Of 25,000 to 35,000 clones listed, around 79% are singletons. Worth noting for this clone: Its target is not known.

Per the germline V gene, CDR1 is MNHEY and CDR2 is SMNVEV (reference sequence). V trimming: 7 bases; J trimming: 4 bases; junction bases outside the gene matches: 9. The CDR3 is made up of 14 amino acids. This rearrangement joins TRBV27 to TRBJ1-2; 7 bases are a match to TRBD1. This receptor was taken from a human donor in good health. The sample taken for sequencing was memory (CD45RA-) CD4+ T cells from blood. The CDR3 sequence is CASKGQGGIYGYTF. The CDR3 bases are TGTGCCAGCAAGGGGCAGGGGGGTATCTATGGCTACACCTTC.